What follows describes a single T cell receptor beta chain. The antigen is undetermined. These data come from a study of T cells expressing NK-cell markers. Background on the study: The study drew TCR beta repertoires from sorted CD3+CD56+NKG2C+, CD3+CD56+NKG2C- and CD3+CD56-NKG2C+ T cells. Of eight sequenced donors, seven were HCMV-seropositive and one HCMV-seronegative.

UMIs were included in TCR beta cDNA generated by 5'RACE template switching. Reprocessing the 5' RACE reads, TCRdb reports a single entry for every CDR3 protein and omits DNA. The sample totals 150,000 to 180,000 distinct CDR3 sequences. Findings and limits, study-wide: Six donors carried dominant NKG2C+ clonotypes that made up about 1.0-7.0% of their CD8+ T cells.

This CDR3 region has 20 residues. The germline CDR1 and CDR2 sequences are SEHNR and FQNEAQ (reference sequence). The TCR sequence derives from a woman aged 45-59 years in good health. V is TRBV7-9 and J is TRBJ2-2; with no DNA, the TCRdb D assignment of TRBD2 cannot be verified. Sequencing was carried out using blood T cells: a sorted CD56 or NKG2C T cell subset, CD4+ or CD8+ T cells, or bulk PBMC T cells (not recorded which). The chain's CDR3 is CASSSLDPRTSGRVTGELFF.